This TCR beta chain stems from a study of cytomegalovirus exposure and HLA in healthy donors. CDR1 is MNHEY, CDR2 SVGAGI, per germline. With V trimmed by 0 bases and J by 5 bases, 6 bases remained unmatched. The length of the CDR3 is 15 residues. PCR involved 60 Vbeta and 13 Jbeta primers. Sequencing was performed with immunoSEQ multiplex PCR; in TCRdb, only in-frame clones are kept and a portion is missing. The sample consists of approximately 180,000 clones, 70% to 85% of them appearing once. This clone occurred a few times. Its matching antigen is unknown. Study-level points and caveats: In terms of immune exposure information, only CMV serostatus was available. V segments that were indistinguishable, TRBV6-2 and TRBV6-3 among them, were omitted from analysis. A later analysis linked a missense DCLRE1C variant to TCR beta V- and J-gene trimming.

Though probably carrying unrecorded immune exposures, donors were nominally healthy at sampling. The sequence was collected from a woman aged 60-70 years in good health and CMV-seropositive. Sequencing was carried out using PBMCs. The chain combines TRBV6-5 with TRBJ2-5, with TRBD2 matching 7 bases. The CDR3 loop is CASSYSGGRAETQYF. DNA of the CDR3: TGTGCCAGCAGTTACTCGGGGGGGAGAGCGGAGACCCAGTACTTC.